This T cell receptor (beta chain) emerged from a study of blood T cells in healthy people across ages. A second PCR, run for about 7 to 12 cycles, used a sample-barcoded 5' primer plus a J-beta primer mix. One entry per CDR3 protein results from TCRdb running MiXCR on the 5' RACE reads. The profile shows approximately 810,000 distinct CDR3 sequences, around 26% of them singletons. Sequenced input: blood. This TCR was recovered from a woman aged 80 or over in good health.

This CDR3 reads CAWTSGFSYEQYF. The CDR3 DNA reads TGTGCCTGGACTAGCGGGTTCTCCTACGAGCAGTACTTC. J is TRBJ2-7 and V is TRBV30; TRBD2 matches 8 bases. This CDR3 is 13 amino acids long. V shed 4 bases and J 0 bases; nucleotides not matched to a gene: 2. Germline CDR1 GTSNPN, CDR2 SVGIG (reference sequence).